The source of this TCR beta chain is a study of CD8 T cells in ankylosing spondylitis. Germline-derived CDR1 and CDR2 are SGHRS and YFSETQ. The V and J ends lost 2 bases and 2 bases, in that order; junction bases with no gene match: 4. The CDR3 is 15 residues long. This clonotype was seen repeatedly, ten times or more. Each CDR3 protein is one row after TCRdb ran MiXCR on the 5' RACE reads. The data hold about 52,000 distinct CDR3 sequences, with roughly 7.3% observed a single time. The receptor was isolated from a female donor with ankylosing spondylitis or in good health (not recorded which). The sequenced material came from blood, either unsorted or a sorted T cell fraction (not recorded which). V and J are TRBV5-1 and TRBJ2-3, with TRBD1 matching 8 bases. CDR3 protein: CASSLRQGITDTQYF. CDR3 coding DNA: TGCGCCAGCAGCTTACGACAGGGGATCACAGATACGCAGTATTTT. Full variable domain (rest looked up from reference TRBV5-1 and TRBJ2-3): KAGVTQTPRYLIKTRGQQVTLSCSPISGHRSVSWYQQTPGQGLQFLFEYFSETQRNKGNFPGRFSGRQFSNSRSEMNVSTLELGDSALYLCASSLRQGITDTQYFGPGTRLTVL.